Sequencing of this TCR beta chain was carried out in a study of blood T cell repertoires in COVID-19. Study summary: T cells, B-cell-depleted T cells, or PBMCs provided the cDNA or gDNA that served as material.

CDR1 LGHNA and CDR2 YNFKEQ come from the germline V gene. With V trimmed by 4 bases and J by 6 bases, 8 bases remained unmatched. The CDR3 is made up of 15 amino acids. Repertoires were generated with immunoSEQ multiplex PCR, while TCRdb's copy carries only in-frame clones and drops some. The sample contains under 85,000 clones, about 81% of which appear only once. The sequenced material came from peripheral blood. This receptor was taken from a man older than 75 with acute or convalescent COVID-19. The chain employs TRBV4-2 and TRBJ2-7; 11 nucleotides match TRBD2. The chain's CDR3 is CASSRELAGEREQYF. Written as DNA, the CDR3 is TGTGCCAGCAGCCGAGAACTAGCGGGAGAGCGCGAGCAGTACTTC.